Presented here are 26 T cell receptor beta chains from one specimen sequenced in a study of response to subunit inactivated influenza vaccine. In TCRdb, the RT-PCR reads were re-called with MiXCR into one record per CDR3 protein. The sample lists 450,000 to 700,000 distinct CDR3 sequences, approximately 15% seen once, with around 10% in the top ten. The sequencing used PBMCs from blood, collected less than 13 days after vaccination. All receptors come from a man aged 45-65 years who received an inactivated influenza vaccine.

This chain connects TRBV12-3 or TRBV12-4 to TRBJ1-3; D is uncertain. Trimming left V 6 bases short and J 2 bases short, with 11 bases between. This CDR3 comprises 14 residues. The CDR3 is CASSLRAPGNTIYF. The CDR3 DNA sequence: TGTGCCAGCAGCCTTAGGGCGCCTGGAAACACCATATATTTT.

The sample holds a few counts of this clonotype. The chain links TRBV5-1 to TRBJ1-1; 11 bases map to TRBD1. Germline CDR1 reads SGHRS; CDR2 reads YFSETQ. The CDR3 has 15 residues. V shed 0 bases, J shed 7 bases, and the junction held 5 bases outside the gene matches. For the CDR3, the DNA is TGCGCCAGCAGCTTGGCTCCGGGACAGGGGGGTGAAGCTTTCTTT. As protein: CASSLAPGQGGEAFF.

This clonotype was observed a handful of times. The chain is built from TRBV4-1 and TRBJ1-6; D is uncertain. There are 12 residues in the CDR3. Per germline, CDR1 MGHRA and CDR2 YSYEKL. V lost 7 bases and J lost 7, with 8 bases in between. CDR3 coding DNA: TGCGCCAGCAAGAATTGGAATTCACCCCTCCACTTT. Its protein is CASKNWNSPLHF.

The genes are TRBV10-3 and TRBJ2-1; D unresolved. The ends were cut back, 3 bases at V and 12 bases at J, with 9 bases in the middle. Germline CDR1 and CDR2: ENHRY and SYGVKD. CDR3 length equals 11 residues. CDR3 sequence reads: CAISDLTVQFF. The CDR3 nucleotides are TGTGCCATCAGTGATCTCACGGTGCAGTTCTTC.

There are a few counts of this clonotype. The rearrangement links TRBV27 to TRBJ1-4; D might be TRBD1 (5 bases). The CDR3 length is 13 residues. The V and J ends lost 6 bases and 8 bases respectively, with 13 bases between them. From germline, CDR1 is MNHEY and CDR2 SMNVEV (reference sequence). CDR3 sequence reads: CASRMRGGEKLFF. CDR3 in DNA: TGTGCCAGCAGGATGAGGGGTGGGGAAAAACTGTTTTTT. The variable domain in full, with the rest retrieved from reference TRBV27 and TRBJ1-4, is EAQVTQNPRYLITVTGKKLTVTCSQNMNHEYMSWYRQDPGLGLRQIYYSMNVEVTDKGDVPEGYKVSRKEKRNFPLILESPSPNQTSLYFCASRMRGGEKLFFGSGTQLSVL.

This clonotype showed up just a few times. The V and J genes are TRBV6-5 and TRBJ2-3, with D perhaps TRBD2 (5 bases). The CDR3 contains 14 residues. With 4 bases removed from V and 4 bases from J, the gap between germline ends came to 12 bases. Per germline, CDR1 MNHEY and CDR2 SVGAGI. CDR3 in amino acids: CASSSGIGADTQYF. The CDR3 DNA is TGTGCCAGCAGTTCCGGGATCGGCGCAGATACGCAGTATTTT.

The J gene is TRBJ2-5, the V gene TRBV30, with D unresolved. V lost 0 bases and J lost 2, with 7 bases in between. The CDR3 runs 13 residues. CDR1 and CDR2 from the germline V gene are GTSNPN and SVGIG (reference sequence). The CDR3 DNA sequence: TGTGCCTGGAGTGTATTAGAACAAGAGACCCAGTACTTC. Translation: CAWSVLEQETQYF.

In its sample, this clonotype was seen a few times. J is TRBJ2-2 and V is TRBV4-3; 8 bases line up with TRBD2. The CDR3 has 15 amino acids. Trimming took 4 bases from V and 6 from J; bases not matched to a gene: 7. Germline CDR1 reads LGHNA; CDR2 reads YSLEER. CDR3 coding DNA: TGCGCCAGCAGCCCAGCGGGGGCTGTAGCCGGGGAGCTGTTTTTT. As protein: CASSPAGAVAGELFF.

The rearrangement links TRBV5-6 to TRBJ2-1; D may be TRBD2 (6 bases). Trimming pared 2 bases from V and 0 bases from J, leaving 12 bases between. Germline V gene sequence: CDR1 SGHDT, CDR2 YYEEEE. This CDR3 region has 16 residues. The CDR3 region is CASSFGAGNSYNEQFF. In DNA, the CDR3 is TGTGCCAGCAGCTTCGGCGCGGGAAACTCCTACAATGAGCAGTTCTTC. The full variable domain, rest sourced from reference TRBV5-6 and TRBJ2-1, is DAGVTQSPTHLIKTRGQQVTLRCSPKSGHDTVSWYQQALGQGPQFIFQYYEEEERQRGNFPDRFSGHQFPNYSSELNVNALLLGDSALYLCASSFGAGNSYNEQFFGPGTRLTVL.

The chain carries TRBV6-2 or TRBV6-3 and TRBJ2-7, with 7 bases identical to TRBD2. V was pared by 0 bases and J by 0 bases, with 5 bases of the junction left unmatched. There are 16 residues in the CDR3. Per germline, CDR1 MNHEY and CDR2 SVGEGT. CDR3 in amino acids: CASSYSRERGSYEQYF. CDR3 nucleotide sequence: TGTGCCAGCAGTTACTCGAGGGAGCGGGGCTCCTACGAGCAGTACTTC.

In this sample, this clonotype turned up once. One end of the junction varies from germline; a read error may be responsible. V gene TRBV5-1 combines with J gene TRBJ1-4; D is perhaps TRBD1 (5 bases). CDR3 length: 14 amino acids. Germline V gene lookup returns CDR1 SGHRS and CDR2 YFSETQ. For the CDR3, the DNA is TGCGTCAGCAGCTTGGCCAGGGTTGATGAAAAACTGTTTTTT. It is translated as CVSSLARVDEKLFF.

Many counts were recorded for this clonotype. J is TRBJ2-3 and V is TRBV27; 7 bases match TRBD2. Germline lookup yields CDR1 MNHEY and CDR2 SMNVEV (reference sequence). This CDR3 region has 17 residues. The ends lost 3 bases at V and 2 bases at J; junction bases unmatched: 11. CDR3 nucleotide sequence: TGTGCCAGCAGTTTTCTGGGGAGGGAGGGTCCCACAGATACGCAGTATTTT. It is translated as CASSFLGREGPTDTQYF.

The chain links TRBV10-3 to TRBJ1-1, with TRBD1 identical over 7 bases. The CDR3 length is 13 residues. Germline trimming cut 2 bases from V and 8 bases from J; bases unmatched to any gene: 5. Germline CDR1 is ENHRY and CDR2 is SYGVKD. CDR3 coding DNA: TGTGCCATCAGTGAGGACAGGGCGGGAGAAGCTTTCTTT. Translated: CAISEDRAGEAFF.

By proportion, this clonotype is medium-sized. This rearrangement joins TRBV5-1 to TRBJ2-1; 9 nucleotides line up with TRBD2. Looked up from germline, CDR1 is SGHRS and CDR2 is YFSETQ. The V gene end was trimmed by 7 bases and the J gene end by 4 bases; junction bases not matched to a gene: 9. CDR3 size: 15 residues. In nucleotides, the CDR3 is TGCGCCAGCCGCTGGGCGGGGGGGGTTTACAATGAGCAGTTCTTC. The encoded protein is CASRWAGGVYNEQFF.

The CDR3 DNA follows: TGTGCCAGCAGCCAAGACTATATTAACGAGCAGTACTTC. Its translation: CASSQDYINEQYF. The chain recombines TRBV11-1 with TRBJ2-7; maybe TRBD2 (5 bases). This CDR3 comprises 13 residues. Per the germline V gene, CDR1 is SGHAT and CDR2 is FQDESV (reference sequence). V gave up 5 bases and J gave up 5 bases, with 13 bases separating them.

This clonotype was seen ten or more times. This chain connects TRBV28 to TRBJ2-3, with D perhaps matching TRBD2 (6 bases). Deletions cut 3 bases from V and 1 base from J, with 14 bases between. The length of the CDR3 is 16 residues. The germline gives CDR1 MDHEN, CDR2 SYDVKM. CDR3 sequence (DNA): TGTGCCAGCAGTTTTACCCGGGAGAGGGGCACAGATACGCAGTATTTT. Translation gives CASSFTRERGTDTQYF.

The chain joins TRBV2 to TRBJ1-5; D remains ambiguous. Trimming pared 4 bases from V and 7 bases from J, leaving 14 bases between. Germline V gene data show CDR1 as SNHLY and CDR2 as FYNNEI. The CDR3 has 14 amino acids. CDR3 nucleotides: TGTGCCAGCAGTGTCCCCGGGTTGAGACAGCCCCAGCATTTT. Translated: CASSVPGLRQPQHF. The entire variable domain, with the rest obtained from reference TRBV2 and TRBJ1-5, is as follows: EPEVTQTPSHQVTQMGQEVILRCVPISNHLYFYWYRQILGQKVEFLVSFYNNEISEKSEIFDDQFSVERPDGSNFTLKIRSTKLEDSAMYFCASSVPGLRQPQHFGDGTRLSIL.

This clonotype was counted only a few times. This sequence joins TRBV27 and TRBJ2-3, with TRBD1 as a possible D gene (6 bases). The ends were cut back, 5 bases at V and 4 bases at J, with 19 bases in the middle. CDR1 MNHEY and CDR2 SMNVEV come from the germline V gene (reference sequence). The CDR3 contains 16 residues. DNA for the CDR3: TGTGCCAGCAGTCTTACCCTCGGCAGGGGTGCAGATACGCAGTATTTT. Protein product: CASSLTLGRGADTQYF.

This chain uses TRBV6-5 with TRBJ2-7; D gene uncertain. Germline V gene sequence: CDR1 MNHEY, CDR2 SVGAGI. The length of the CDR3 is 13 residues. Trimming left V 3 bases short and J 2 bases short, with 8 bases between. CDR3 nucleotide sequence: TGTGCCAGCAGTTATACCCGAACCTACGAGCAGTACTTC. As protein: CASSYTRTYEQYF.

The chain joins TRBV20-1 to TRBJ1-4; no clear D gene. V shed 5 bases and J shed 3 bases, with 7 bases lying between them. Per germline, CDR1 DFQATT and CDR2 SNEGSKA (reference sequence). The CDR3 has 12 amino acids. CDR3: CSAGRPNEKLFF. The CDR3 nucleotides are TGCAGTGCTGGGAGGCCTAATGAAAAACTGTTTTTT.

This sequence joins TRBV5-5 and TRBJ1-2; the match to TRBD1 covers 7 bases. Per the germline V gene, CDR1 is SGHKS and CDR2 is YYEKEE (reference sequence). V dropped 6 bases and J dropped 6; count of bases not matched to a gene: 17. The CDR3 extends over 16 amino acids. The CDR3 spells CASKPVSGGTANGYTF. CDR3 DNA sequence: TGTGCCAGCAAACCTGTTTCCGGGGGGACAGCTAATGGCTACACCTTC.

This chain joins TRBV3-1 and TRBJ2-5, with TRBD2 identical over 8 bases. CDR3 length: 15 residues. The ends lost 4 bases at V and 4 bases at J; junction bases unmatched: 8. Germline CDR1 reads LGHDT; CDR2 reads YNNKEL (reference sequence). For the CDR3, the DNA is TGTGCCAGCAGCCCCTACCTTAGCGGGACAGAGACCCAGTACTTC. Translated: CASSPYLSGTETQYF.

This chain connects TRBV3-1 to TRBJ2-3; 8 bases are shared with TRBD2. Germline V lookup: CDR1 LGHDT, CDR2 YNNKEL (reference sequence). V was pared by 3 bases and J by 4 bases, with 3 bases of the junction left unmatched. The CDR3 consists of 14 residues. The CDR3 DNA reads as TGTGCCAGCAGCCAGCCGGGACTAGCAGATACGCAGTATTTT. Translating gives CASSQPGLADTQYF.

This clonotype was found a few times. The chain uses TRBV5-1 and TRBJ1-1; D not resolved. Germline V gene sequence: CDR1 SGHRS, CDR2 YFSETQ. Trimming left V 0 bases short and J 3 bases short, with 9 bases between. This CDR3 spans 14 amino acids. The CDR3 coding sequence is TGCGCCAGCAGCTTGGGGCAGACACACACTGAAGCTTTCTTT. Translated, it gives CASSLGQTHTEAFF.

This clonotype was seen ten or more times. The chain combines TRBV9 with TRBJ2-7; 10 nucleotides line up with TRBD1. The V gene end was trimmed by 0 bases and the J gene end by 2 bases; junction bases not matched to a gene: 2. CDR3 length: 15 amino acids. The germline V gene has CDR1 SGDLS and CDR2 YYNGEE. CDR3: CASSVEGQGAYEQYF. Written as DNA, the CDR3 is TGTGCCAGCAGCGTAGAAGGACAGGGGGCCTACGAGCAGTACTTC.

The table lists this clonotype with a few counts. The chain employs TRBV15 and TRBJ2-2; a possible D gene is TRBD2 (6 bases). The germline V gene encodes CDR1 LNHNV and CDR2 YYDKDF (reference sequence). The CDR3 sequence is 14 residues long. Between the trimmed V and J ends, which lost 5 bases and 13 bases, there was a span of 20 bases. CDR3 region: CATSPRRGGGWLFF. In DNA form, the CDR3 reads TGTGCCACCAGCCCCCGGAGGGGTGGGGGTTGGCTGTTTTTT.